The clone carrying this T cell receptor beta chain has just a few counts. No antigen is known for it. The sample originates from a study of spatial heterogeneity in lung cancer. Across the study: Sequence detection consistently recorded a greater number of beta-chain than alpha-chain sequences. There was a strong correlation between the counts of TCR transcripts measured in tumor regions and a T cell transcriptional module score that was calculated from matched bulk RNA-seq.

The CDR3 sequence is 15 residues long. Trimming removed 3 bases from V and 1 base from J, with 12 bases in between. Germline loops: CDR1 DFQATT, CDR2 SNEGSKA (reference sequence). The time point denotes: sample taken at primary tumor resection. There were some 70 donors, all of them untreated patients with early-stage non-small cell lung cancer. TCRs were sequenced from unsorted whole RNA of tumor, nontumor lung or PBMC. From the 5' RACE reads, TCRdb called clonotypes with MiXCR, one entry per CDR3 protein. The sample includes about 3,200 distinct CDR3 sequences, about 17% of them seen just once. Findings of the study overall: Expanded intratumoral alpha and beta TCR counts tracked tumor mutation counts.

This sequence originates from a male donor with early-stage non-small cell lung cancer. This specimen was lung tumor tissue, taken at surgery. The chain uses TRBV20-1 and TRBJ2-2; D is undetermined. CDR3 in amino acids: CSASEPLRNTGELFF. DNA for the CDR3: TGCAGTGCTAGCGAACCCCTGAGGAACACCGGGGAGCTGTTTTTT.